This TCR beta chain was sequenced during a study of tissue T cells after allogeneic stem cell transplantation. Study-level results: Which tissue TCRs were alloreactive or antigen-specific was not determined. Some clones might be persisting host cells.

CDR3 length: 12 amino acids. CDR1 SGHSN and CDR2 HYEKVE come from the germline V gene. V lost 0 bases to trimming and J lost 11 bases, with 12 bases between them. This clone was found a few times. The target antigen is unknown. Gene names and germline refer to mouse. The read stops 1 residue short of the end of the CDR3; the missing end is completed from the germline J gene. Time point reported: mouse harvest day 14 after allogeneic transplant. Each mouse received 10^7 T-cell-depleted marrow cells plus 10^6 splenic CD5+ T cells by tail vein. B6 (H2b) cells into BALB/c (H2d) mice; tissues taken at day 7 or 14. TCRdb's copy holds only in-frame clones and misses some; the assay was immunoSEQ multiplex PCR. The table includes some 3,000 clones, around two fifths detected once.

This receptor was taken from a female BALB/c mouse given C57BL/6 T cells with graft-versus-host disease after an allogeneic hematopoietic cell transplant. Sample: gut tissue. The chain combines TRBV12-1 with TRBJ1-1; weak D call: TRBD1 (6 bases). CDR3 amino acids: CASSLVRGYVFF. The sequenced part of the CDR3 DNA is TGTGCCAGCTCTCTCGTGAGGGGGTATGTCTTC.